Given below is one T cell receptor (beta chain) in context. This sample is drawn from a study of Ad26.COV2.S vaccination and SARS-CoV-2 variants. Generated by immunoSEQ multiplex PCR, the TCRdb table keeps only in-frame clones and is missing some. The sample carries about 400,000 clones, more than 75% recorded once. Treatment in this sample: around 19 received Ad26.COV2.S at low or high dose, single or two shots; a few received placebo; per-sample allocation not given. Material that was analyzed had been drawn on day 63 after the first vaccine or placebo injection. The V segment lost 1 base and the J segment 4 bases; nucleotides outside the gene matches: 9. CDR3 length equals 17 residues. Germline CDR1 reads LGHDT; CDR2 reads YNNKEL (reference sequence).

This chain joins TRBV3-1 (or the pseudogene TRBV3-2) and TRBJ2-5; 10 nucleotides match TRBD2. Sequencing was performed on peripheral blood, taken in a trial of Ad26.COV2.S vaccine versus placebo. This sequence was found in a person aged 18-60 years who received the Ad26.COV2.S COVID-19 vaccine or a placebo. CDR3 in amino acids: CASSQGRVAGGGETQYF. The CDR3 DNA sequence: TGTGCCAGCAGCCAAGGAAGGGTAGCGGGGGGAGGAGAGACCCAGTACTTC.